The T cell receptor beta chain under discussion was sequenced for a study of tumor-infiltrating lymphocytes in primary liver carcinoma. Background on the study: The study reported T1-T3 N0M0 tumors spanning 4.2 to 10 cm.

Findings and limits, study-wide: In the absence of sorting, bulk samples left CD4+ and CD8+ repertoires uncompared. Blood trailed tumors significantly in top-250-clone fraction (p = 0.039).

Unsorted whole blood yielded blood RNA, and germline DNA was extracted as well. Surgery was preceded by the collection of roughly 4 milliliters of peripheral blood. TCR beta cDNA was prepared out of roughly 490 ng total RNA by means of a constant-region primer. A slightly modified ARM-PCR protocol with three nested multiplex PCR rounds produced these TCR beta libraries. With TRBV1-TRBV30 forward primers and a C-beta reverse primer, the first two PCR rounds were run for about 10 cycles each. TCRdb called the multiplex PCR reads again in MiXCR, with one record for every CDR3 protein. The sample carries almost 200,000 distinct CDR3 sequences, almost 65% recorded once. The CDR3 contains 14 residues. Germline V gene sequence: CDR1 SGHAT, CDR2 FQNNGV. Notes on this clonotype: What it recognizes is unknown. One end of the junction does not line up with germline, which may come from a read error.

The chain combines TRBV11-2 with TRBJ2-4; D unclear. The sequence was obtained from a woman aged 55-70 years with primary liver carcinoma and hepatitis B virus infection. The material sequenced was peripheral blood. The CDR3 is CANSSTRGKHIQYF. In DNA, the CDR3 is TGTGCCAACAGCTCAACGCGAGGCAAACACATTCAGTACTTC.